Following are 29 T cell receptor beta chains from one sample sequenced in a study of blood T cell repertoires in COVID-19. The data were produced by immunoSEQ multiplex PCR, yet TCRdb's version contains in-frame clones alone and is incomplete. The repertoire holds about 300,000 clones, 80% to 90% seen once, with around 4% in the top ten. The sample consisted of PBMCs or T cells enriched from blood (not recorded which). Source of these receptors: a man aged 30-40 years who had recovered from COVID-19.

V usage is TRBV28 and J usage is TRBJ1-2, with a possible D match to TRBD1 (5 bases). Germline-derived CDR1 and CDR2 are MDHEN and SYDVKM. This CDR3 has 13 residues. The ends were cut back, 5 bases at V and 5 bases at J, with 12 bases in the middle. The CDR3 loop is CASSRYRLYGYTF. CDR3 in DNA: TGTGCCAGCAGTCGATACAGGTTATATGGCTACACCTTC.

V is TRBV10-3 and J is TRBJ2-7, with 10 bases fitting TRBD2. This CDR3 region has 13 residues. Germline V gives CDR1 ENHRY, CDR2 SYGVKD. V was clipped by 5 bases and J by 4 bases; unmatched bases: 2. Here the CDR3 DNA reads TGTGCCATCAGTTGGACTAGCGGTTACGAGCAGTACTTC. This sequence encodes CAISWTSGYEQYF.

This chain connects TRBV7-2 to TRBJ1-5, with a possible D match to TRBD1 (6 bases). V gave up 1 base and J gave up 2 bases, with 15 bases separating them. The germline CDR1 and CDR2 sequences are SGHTA and FQGNSA. The CDR3 is 17 residues long. The CDR3 region is CASSLVISRQGNQPQHF. Written as DNA, the CDR3 is TGTGCCAGCAGCTTAGTGATTTCTCGACAGGGCAATCAGCCCCAGCATTTT.

The table lists this clone with a count of one. The gene calls are TRBV11-2 and TRBJ2-3; 7 nucleotides align to TRBD1. After removal of 5 bases from V and 5 bases from J, the junction contained 7 bases not matched to a gene. The CDR3 runs to 14 residues. Germline CDR1 SGHAT, CDR2 FQNNGV. The CDR3, as DNA: TGTGCCAGCAGCCTTTTGACAGGGCTAGATACGCAGTATTTT. Translating it yields CASSLLTGLDTQYF. Looking up the rest from reference TRBV11-2 and TRBJ2-3 gives the full variable domain: EAGVAQSPRYKIIEKRQSVAFWCNPISGHATLYWYQQILGQGPKLLIQFQNNGVVDDSQLPKDRFSAERLKGVDSTLKIQPAKLEDSAVYLCASSLLTGLDTQYFGPGTRLTVL.

The chain is built from TRBV27 and TRBJ2-7, with TRBD1 as a possible D gene (6 bases). This CDR3 region has 16 residues. V dropped 2 bases and J dropped 0 bases, with 14 bases sitting between them. Germline V lookup: CDR1 MNHEY, CDR2 SMNVEV (reference sequence). CDR3 protein: CASSLGWDKSSYEQYF. The CDR3 region has the DNA TGTGCCAGCAGTTTAGGGTGGGACAAGAGCTCCTACGAGCAGTACTTC.

The chain recombines TRBV5-4 with TRBJ2-5; 11 positions agree with TRBD2. This CDR3 region has 15 residues. V was pared by 4 bases and J by 5 bases, with 7 bases of the junction left unmatched. The germline gives CDR1 SGHNT, CDR2 YYREEE (reference sequence). For the CDR3, the DNA is TGTGCCAGCAGCACGGGACTAGCGGCTTCGGAGACCCAGTACTTC. Residues: CASSTGLAASETQYF.

V and J are TRBV5-1 and TRBJ1-6; the match to TRBD1 covers 8 bases. The germline V gene encodes CDR1 SGHRS and CDR2 YFSETQ. V was clipped by 0 bases and J by 7 bases; unmatched bases: 6. The CDR3 has 16 residues. CDR3 sequence reads: CASSLVSGGINSPLHF. The CDR3 DNA follows: TGCGCCAGCAGCTTGGTTTCAGGGGGCATCAATTCACCCCTCCACTTT. Supplemented by reference TRBV5-1 and TRBJ1-6, the full variable domain reads KAGVTQTPRYLIKTRGQQVTLSCSPISGHRSVSWYQQTPGQGLQFLFEYFSETQRNKGNFPGRFSGRQFSNSRSEMNVSTLELGDSALYLCASSLVSGGINSPLHFGNGTRLTVT.

CDR3 bases: TGTGCCAGCAGCCAAGGGACTAGCGGGGGCAATGAGCAGTTCTTC. Encoded protein: CASSQGTSGGNEQFF. J is TRBJ2-1 and V is TRBV14; 13 nucleotides agree with TRBD2. The germline V gene encodes CDR1 SGHDN and CDR2 FVKESK. V trimming: 1 base; J trimming: 6 bases; junction bases outside the gene matches: 0. This CDR3 comprises 15 residues.

The J gene is TRBJ1-5, the V gene TRBV6-5; D is undetermined. CDR3 length: 11 amino acids. The V gene's germline CDR1 is MNHEY and CDR2 SVGAGI. Trimming shortened V by 6 bases and J by 9 bases, and 9 bases separated the two germline ends. The CDR3 here is CASRGVSPQHF. The CDR3 bases are TGTGCCAGCAGGGGAGTGTCGCCCCAGCATTTT.

The V gene is TRBV2, the J gene TRBJ2-7; TRBD1 aligns across 9 bases. The CDR3 runs to 14 residues. The germline V gene encodes CDR1 SNHLY and CDR2 FYNNEI. V was clipped by 5 bases and J by 7 bases; unmatched bases: 9. For the CDR3, the DNA is TGTGCCAGCAGTTTGTACAGGGGGCGAGAGGAGCAGTACTTC. It codes for CASSLYRGREEQYF.

There are a few counts of this clone. V and J are TRBV7-6 and TRBJ2-7, with 12 nucleotides matching TRBD1. Germline values: CDR1 SGHVS, CDR2 FNYEAQ. The CDR3 is 15 amino acids. V lost 6 bases, J lost 5 bases, and 8 bases stayed unmatched. This CDR3 is CASRAEGQGAHEQYF. CDR3 DNA: TGTGCCAGCAGGGCAGAGGGACAGGGGGCCCACGAGCAGTACTTC.

The V gene is TRBV6-5, the J gene TRBJ1-1, with D perhaps TRBD1 (5 bases). Germline values: CDR1 MNHEY, CDR2 SVGAGI. Trimming shortened V by 6 bases and J by 10 bases, and 12 bases separated the two germline ends. The CDR3 totals 11 residues. Written as DNA, the CDR3 is TGTGCCAGCAGCCGTTCGGGGGTAGCTTTCTTT. Translated, it gives CASSRSGVAFF.

The CDR3 nucleotides read TGTGCCAGCAGACTTCGAGGGGATACGCAGTATTTT. Translation gives CASRLRGDTQYF. The chain combines TRBV5-8 with TRBJ2-3; maybe TRBD2 (5 bases). Germline CDR1 reads SGHTS; CDR2 reads YDEGEE. CDR3 length: 12 residues. V was trimmed by 5 bases and J by 6 bases, leaving 10 bases between them.

The CDR3 protein is CASSLIGTRDDYTF. The CDR3 DNA reads TGTGCCAGCAGCTTGATTGGGACAAGGGATGACTACACCTTC. This chain joins TRBV5-5 and TRBJ1-2; TRBD1 is a possible D gene (6 bases). V lost 1 base to trimming and J lost 10 bases, with 17 bases between them. This CDR3 is built from 14 residues. In germline, CDR1 is SGHKS, CDR2 YYEKEE (reference sequence).

The chain combines TRBV11-2 with TRBJ2-7; 8 positions agree with TRBD1. Per the germline V gene, CDR1 is SGHAT and CDR2 is FQNNGV. CDR3 length equals 16 residues. The junction had 11 bases not matched to a gene; V was cut back by 5 bases and J by 2 bases. CDR3 loop: CASSGQGTGHAYEQYF. CDR3 bases: TGTGCCAGCAGCGGGCAAGGGACAGGTCATGCCTACGAGCAGTACTTC.

The CDR3 sequence is CASSLRSAYLSGDRGHYGYTF. For the CDR3, the DNA is TGTGCCAGCAGTTTAAGGAGTGCCTACTTATCGGGAGACAGGGGCCACTATGGCTACACCTTC. This rearrangement joins TRBV27 to TRBJ1-2; 8 bases match TRBD1. Germline values: CDR1 MNHEY, CDR2 SMNVEV (reference sequence). V lost 2 bases and J lost 3; bases outside the gene matches: 23. This CDR3 region has 21 residues.

The sample holds many counts of this clone. V gene TRBV2 combines with J gene TRBJ2-7; possible D gene TRBD1, 5 bases. CDR3 length equals 12 residues. The germline V gene has CDR1 SNHLY and CDR2 FYNNEI. Trimming took off 7 bases at V and 5 bases at J, with 12 bases between the two ends. The CDR3 DNA reads as TGTGCCAGCAAGGCGGACACCAACGAGCAGTACTTC. Translating it yields CASKADTNEQYF.

This clone was found a few times. Distinct nucleotide sequences in the sample also encode this CDR3. The rearrangement uses TRBV27 and TRBJ2-2; a possible D gene is TRBD1 (6 bases). With 5 bases removed from V and 1 base from J, the gap between germline ends came to 11 bases. The CDR3 spans 15 residues. CDR1 and CDR2 from the germline V gene are MNHEY and SMNVEV (reference sequence). This CDR3 reads CASSPGTLNTGELFF. CDR3 DNA sequence: TGTGCCAGCAGTCCCGGGACACTGAACACCGGGGAGCTGTTTTTT.

The J gene is TRBJ2-1, the V gene TRBV24-1; weak D call: TRBD2 (7 bases). V was shortened by 9 bases and J by 10 bases, with 18 bases between the two germline ends. This CDR3 has 13 residues. The V gene's germline CDR1 is KGHDR and CDR2 SFDVKD. CDR3 region: CATVGAGAREQFF. In nucleotides, the CDR3 is TGTGCCACCGTAGGGGCGGGGGCTCGAGAGCAGTTCTTC.

This chain connects TRBV7-9 to TRBJ2-3, with 7 bases fitting TRBD1. CDR3 size: 14 residues. Germline values: CDR1 SEHNR, CDR2 FQNEAQ (reference sequence). V gave up 2 bases and J gave up 4 bases; unmatched junction bases: 3. The CDR3 region is CASSLTGAADTQYF. For the CDR3, the DNA is TGTGCCAGCAGCTTAACAGGGGCGGCAGATACGCAGTATTTT.

This CDR3 reads CSVVTAGENTDTQYF. Written as DNA, the CDR3 is TGCAGCGTTGTAACGGCGGGAGAGAACACAGATACGCAGTATTTT. The V and J genes are TRBV29-1 and TRBJ2-3; 7 nucleotides line up with TRBD2. V was clipped by 4 bases and J by 2 bases; unmatched bases: 9. This CDR3 contains 15 residues. CDR1 and CDR2 from the germline V gene are SQVTM and ANQGSEA.

The table lists this clone with a count of one. The J gene is TRBJ2-2, the V gene TRBV14; weak D call: TRBD2 (5 bases). V was cut by 1 base and J by 5 bases, with 14 bases left in between. From germline, CDR1 is SGHDN and CDR2 FVKESK. This CDR3 is 16 amino acids long. This CDR3 reads CASSQVGPRGTGELFF. The CDR3 DNA sequence: TGTGCCAGCAGCCAAGTAGGGCCCAGAGGGACCGGGGAGCTGTTTTTT.

This chain connects TRBV2 to TRBJ2-7; unclear D gene. Germline V gene lookup returns CDR1 SNHLY and CDR2 FYNNEI. The CDR3 length is 13 residues. Trimming left V 4 bases short and J 3 bases short, with 10 bases between. Here the CDR3 DNA reads TGTGCCAGCAGTGGGATTGGAGACTACGAGCAGTACTTC. This encodes CASSGIGDYEQYF.

This chain joins TRBV7-8 and TRBJ1-2; D is possibly TRBD1 (5 bases). Per the germline V gene, CDR1 is SGHVS and CDR2 is FQNEAQ. CDR3 length equals 16 residues. With 5 bases removed from V and 1 base from J, the gap between germline ends came to 17 bases. The CDR3 DNA reads TGTGCCAGCAGCCAAGGGGCAGCGTTGGATAACTATGGCTACACCTTC. The encoded protein is CASSQGAALDNYGYTF.

The CDR3, as DNA: TGCGCCAGCAGGGGGGGGGAAATGAACACTGAAGCTTTCTTT. Protein: CASRGGEMNTEAFF. The chain combines TRBV10-2 with TRBJ1-1; TRBD1 is a possible D gene (5 bases). V lost 6 bases, J lost 0 bases, and 11 bases lay in between. This CDR3 has 14 residues. Germline CDR1 WSHSY, CDR2 SAAADI.

The chain carries TRBV7-2 and TRBJ1-2; D gene ambiguous. The V and J ends lost 1 base and 2 bases respectively, with 14 bases between them. In germline, CDR1 is SGHTA, CDR2 FQGNSA. The CDR3 totals 16 residues. The CDR3 region is CASSLVPPRVNYGYTF. The CDR3 DNA follows: TGTGCCAGCAGCTTAGTTCCGCCTAGAGTCAACTATGGCTACACCTTC. The full variable domain, completed using reference TRBV7-2 and TRBJ1-2, is GAGVSQSPSNKVTEKGKDVELRCDPISGHTALYWYRQSLGQGLEFLIYFQGNSAPDKSGLPSDRFSAERTGGSVSTLTIQRTQQEDSAVYLCASSLVPPRVNYGYTFGSGTRLTVV.

The chain has TRBV7-2 and TRBJ2-1; 8 bases are shared with TRBD2. CDR3 length: 14 residues. V was pared by 8 bases and J by 5 bases, with 8 bases of the junction left unmatched. CDR1 SGHTA and CDR2 FQGNSA come from the germline V gene. This CDR3 is CASRMSGSHNEQFF. In DNA form, the CDR3 reads TGTGCCAGCCGCATGAGCGGGAGTCACAATGAGCAGTTCTTC.

This clone was detected only once. This chain connects TRBV30 to TRBJ2-3, with 9 bases identical to TRBD1. Germline CDR1 is GTSNPN and CDR2 is SVGIG (reference sequence). This CDR3 has 15 amino acids. V lost 3 bases to trimming and J lost 2 bases; unmatched junction nucleotides: 6. This chain's CDR3 is CAWRIQGADTDTQYF. The CDR3 bases are TGTGCCTGGAGAATACAGGGGGCGGACACAGATACGCAGTATTTT.

The CDR3 loop reads CASSPVRNLDTDTQYF. The CDR3 bases are TGCGCCAGCAGCCCTGTGAGGAACCTGGACACAGATACGCAGTATTTT. This chain connects TRBV5-1 to TRBJ2-3, with D unclear. V shed 4 bases and J shed 2 bases, with 17 bases lying between them. This CDR3 has 16 amino acids. The germline CDR1 and CDR2 sequences are SGHRS and YFSETQ.